The 22 T cell receptor beta chains presented below share a single source sample, sequenced in a study of patients and donors after allogeneic stem cell transplantation (dated by TCRdb to the early 2020s). Library construction relied on RT-PCR. For sequencing, a NextSeq 550 was employed. The public reads were quality trimmed at Q25 with fastp and then assembled into clones with MiXCR by TCRdb, keeping productive beta chains. Each entry merges the rows of one CDR3 protein and shows their most common DNA and genes. Across this sample there are some 880,000 distinct CDR3 sequences, with 15% to 20% seen only once. 5% to 6.5% of the sample goes to the ten largest clones. Sequencing was performed on blood, either unsorted or a sorted T cell fraction (not recorded which). Every receptor here comes from a human donor who was either an allogeneic HSCT recipient or a stem cell or donor lymphocyte infusion donor (not recorded which). It is not recorded whose cells these are; they may come from a transplant donor.

The V call is TRBV4-1, the J call TRBJ1-1; 11 bases align to TRBD1. Losses at the gene ends were 2 bases for V and 1 base for J; bases not matched to a gene: 9. Germline loops: CDR1 MGHRA, CDR2 YSYEKL. This CDR3 comprises 18 residues. For the CDR3, the DNA is TGCGCCAGCAGCCAACCCCGGGACAGGGGGATAAGGAACACTGAAGCTTTCTTT. Its protein product is CASSQPRDRGIRNTEAFF.

The rearrangement uses TRBV20-1 and TRBJ1-1; D is possibly TRBD1 (6 bases). V was trimmed by 5 bases and J by 11 bases, leaving 12 bases between them. The V gene's germline CDR1 is DFQATT and CDR2 SNEGSKA (reference sequence). The CDR3 runs to 10 residues. In DNA, the CDR3 is TGCAGTGCTTTATTGGGGGCGGCTTTCTTT. Translated: CSALLGAAFF.

The chain recombines TRBV7-3 with TRBJ2-3; 10 nucleotides agree with TRBD2. The ends lost 4 bases at V and 7 bases at J; junction bases unmatched: 11. The CDR3 extends over 16 amino acids. From germline, CDR1 is SGHTA and CDR2 FQGTGA. CDR3 sequence: CASSSGTSGNGNTQYF. The CDR3 DNA reads as TGTGCCAGCAGCTCGGGTACTAGCGGGAATGGAAATACGCAGTATTTT.

The chain links TRBV19 to TRBJ1-2, with D possibly TRBD1 on 5 matching bases. From germline, CDR1 is LNHDA and CDR2 SQIVND (reference sequence). V shed 7 bases and J shed 4 bases, with 25 bases lying between them. The CDR3 runs 17 residues. The CDR3 is CASTSGHSGDAPYGYTF. The CDR3 DNA follows: TGTGCCAGTACCTCAGGGCATTCGGGAGATGCGCCCTATGGCTACACCTTC.

In this sample, this clonotype turned up many times. The chain carries TRBV3-1 and TRBJ2-1; 12 bases agree with TRBD2. The germline CDR1 and CDR2 sequences are LGHDT and YNNKEL (reference sequence). The junction had 7 bases not matched to a gene; V was cut back by 0 bases and J by 7 bases. This CDR3 is 17 amino acids long. CDR3 DNA: TGTGCCAGCAGCCAAGAAGAGACTAGCGGGAGATGGAATGAGCAGTTCTTC. This encodes CASSQEETSGRWNEQFF.

This clonotype was picked up many times. The genes are TRBV20-1 and TRBJ1-5; TRBD1 matches 7 bases. The CDR3 contains 14 residues. Germline CDR1 DFQATT, CDR2 SNEGSKA (reference sequence). Trimming took 3 bases from V and 6 from J; bases not matched to a gene: 8. The CDR3 DNA reads as TGCAGTGCTAGGTACAAGGGGGCGCGTCAGCCCCAGCATTTT. It yields the protein CSARYKGARQPQHF.

This clonotype appeared a few times. The chain employs TRBV20-1 and TRBJ2-7; TRBD2 is a possible D gene (6 bases). Trimming shortened V by 0 bases and J by 0 bases, and 15 bases separated the two germline ends. The germline V gene encodes CDR1 DFQATT and CDR2 SNEGSKA (reference sequence). CDR3 size: 16 residues. The CDR3 protein is CSARDQQSGSSYEQYF. The DNA of the CDR3 is TGCAGTGCTAGAGATCAGCAATCCGGGAGCTCCTACGAGCAGTACTTC.

This clonotype has a single count. V is TRBV7-2 and J is TRBJ1-2; the match to TRBD1 covers 7 bases. The CDR3 has 16 amino acids. Germline CDR1 and CDR2: SGHTA and FQGNSA. V lost 0 bases to trimming and J lost 7 bases; unmatched junction nucleotides: 11. The CDR3 sequence: CASSLAQRGPTRGYTF. The CDR3 nucleotides are TGTGCCAGCAGCTTAGCGCAAAGGGGGCCGACGCGTGGCTACACCTTC. The whole variable domain, remainder taken from reference TRBV7-2 and TRBJ1-2, is GAGVSQSPSNKVTEKGKDVELRCDPISGHTALYWYRQSLGQGLEFLIYFQGNSAPDKSGLPSDRFSAERTGGSVSTLTIQRTQQEDSAVYLCASSLAQRGPTRGYTFGSGTRLTVV.

V usage is TRBV14 and J usage is TRBJ2-7; either TRBD1 or TRBD2 may fit D (5 bases each). V lost 6 bases, J lost 12 bases, and 21 bases lay in between. The CDR3 spans 13 residues. The germline V gene has CDR1 SGHDN and CDR2 FVKESK. The CDR3 DNA reads as TGTGCCAGCAGGCTCCATTCCGGGACGACTGTGTACTTC. Amino acids: CASRLHSGTTVYF.

The rearrangement joins TRBV4-3 to TRBJ1-6; weak D call: TRBD1 (6 bases). The V gene lost 4 bases and the J gene lost 8 bases, with 15 bases spanning the gap. Germline CDR1 LGHNA, CDR2 YSLEER. The CDR3 extends over 15 amino acids. This CDR3 is CASSRDSRGHSPLHF. The CDR3 bases are TGCGCCAGCAGCCGAGATTCCAGGGGCCATTCACCCCTCCACTTT.

The chain employs TRBV2 and TRBJ2-1, with TRBD2 identical over 9 bases. CDR1 is SNHLY, CDR2 FYNNEI, per germline. The CDR3 length is 14 residues. Trimming cost V 9 bases and J 3 bases; bases outside gene matches: 6. The CDR3, as DNA: TGTGCCAGTATATCTAGCGGGGACTACAATGAGCAGTTCTTC. Translating gives CASISSGDYNEQFF.

The chain couples TRBV20-1 to TRBJ1-1, with TRBD1 as a possible D gene (5 bases). V was clipped by 0 bases and J by 3 bases, with 17 bases between them. The germline gives CDR1 DFQATT, CDR2 SNEGSKA (reference sequence). The CDR3 is 16 residues long. The CDR3 bases are TGCAGTGCTAGAGATAAGGACGGGGGATGGGACACTGAAGCTTTCTTT. It specifies CSARDKDGGWDTEAFF.

The V and J genes are TRBV7-9 and TRBJ1-2; TRBD1 is a possible D gene (6 bases). The CDR3 consists of 14 residues. With 5 bases removed from V and 4 bases from J, the gap between germline ends came to 14 bases. Germline V lookup: CDR1 SEHNR, CDR2 FQNEAQ (reference sequence). CDR3 amino acids: CASSLETGVYGYTF. For the CDR3, the DNA is TGTGCCAGCAGCCTAGAGACAGGAGTCTATGGCTACACCTTC.

Here the CDR3 DNA reads TGTGCCAGCAGCAGAACCGGGGACTCCTACGAGCAGTACTTC. It codes for CASSRTGDSYEQYF. The chain carries TRBV7-9 and TRBJ2-7, with D maybe TRBD2 (5 bases). Germline-derived CDR1 and CDR2 are SEHNR and FQNEAQ (reference sequence). Trimming shortened V by 5 bases and J by 0 bases, and 11 bases separated the two germline ends. This CDR3 has 14 residues.

This clonotype occurred a few times. The chain joins TRBV12-3 or TRBV12-4 to TRBJ1-5; 10 bases line up with TRBD1. V was clipped by 6 bases and J by 3 bases; unmatched bases: 5. The CDR3 contains 15 residues. CDR3 bases: TGTGCCAGCAGGTGGGGACAGGGGTTCAATCAGCCCCAGCATTTT. Its protein is CASRWGQGFNQPQHF.

This clonotype turned up a few times. V usage is TRBV9 and J usage is TRBJ2-7; D possibly corresponds to TRBD2 (6 bases). The germline CDR1 and CDR2 sequences are SGDLS and YYNGEE. The CDR3 covers 15 residues. V gave up 4 bases and J gave up 3 bases, with 17 bases separating them. This CDR3 reads CASSQSPGTGYEQYF. The CDR3 DNA is TGTGCCAGCAGCCAAAGCCCCGGGACTGGCTACGAGCAGTACTTC.

The chain employs TRBV27 and TRBJ2-7, with TRBD1 matching over 9 bases. CDR3 size: 16 residues. The J segment lost 3 bases and the V segment lost 6 bases, leaving 12 bases of the junction unmatched. Germline V gives CDR1 MNHEY, CDR2 SMNVEV (reference sequence). Here the CDR3 reads CASSFFTGTGLYEQYF. The CDR3 DNA sequence: TGTGCCAGCAGCTTTTTTACCGGGACAGGGCTCTACGAGCAGTACTTC.

This clonotype has at least ten counts. The V and J genes are TRBV12-3 or TRBV12-4 and TRBJ2-5, with 7 positions matching TRBD2. V was clipped by 2 bases and J by 9 bases; unmatched bases: 9. This CDR3 spans 14 amino acids. The CDR3 nucleotides are TGTGCCAGCAGTTTAAGTGGCGGGAGTACGGCCCAGTACTTC. Its translation is CASSLSGGSTAQYF.

The chain combines TRBV5-1 with TRBJ2-1; 7 nucleotides agree with TRBD2. V lost 0 bases, J lost 9 bases, and 18 bases stayed unmatched. CDR1 SGHRS and CDR2 YFSETQ come from the germline V gene. The CDR3 contains 18 residues. The CDR3 is CASSLEAARGNAAGEQFF. CDR3 sequence (DNA): TGCGCCAGCAGCTTGGAAGCTGCGCGGGGGAACGCAGCTGGTGAGCAGTTCTTC.

The gene calls are TRBV20-1 and TRBJ2-7; 11 bases are shared with TRBD2. The germline V gene has CDR1 DFQATT and CDR2 SNEGSKA (reference sequence). This CDR3 comprises 14 residues. V lost 2 bases and J lost 3; bases outside the gene matches: 3. The CDR3, as DNA: TGCAGTGCTAGATCTAGCGGGGGGCTCTACGAGCAGTACTTC. Its protein product is CSARSSGGLYEQYF.

This clonotype has a handful of counts. The CDR3 nucleotides are TGTGCCAGCAGGGAGGGCCGGCTGGATCAGCCCCAGCATTTT. Residues: CASREGRLDQPQHF. The V and J genes are TRBV6-4 and TRBJ1-5; no firm D call. The CDR3 is made up of 14 amino acids. Germline CDR1 and CDR2: MRHNA and SNTAGT. The germline V and J ends were trimmed by 6 bases and 5 bases, with 14 bases remaining between them.

J is TRBJ1-2 and V is TRBV7-3; no clear D gene. Between the trimmed V and J ends, which lost 5 bases and 7 bases, there was a span of 20 bases. CDR1 and CDR2 (germline): SGHTA, FQGTGA. The CDR3 is 15 residues long. CDR3 coding DNA: TGTGCCAGCAGCCCTCGAGAGGCAGCAAGAACTGGCTACACCTTC. This sequence encodes CASSPREAARTGYTF.